A few counts support the clone carrying this T cell receptor (beta chain). What it binds is unknown. The data originate from a study of beta chain features in type 1 diabetes. Study-wide results and limits: Researchers report that Type 1 diabetes patients had moderately but significantly shorter TCRB CDR3s across all four CD4+ subsets. Possibly, sequencing cDNA over-represented cells that had high TCR expression levels.

This CDR3 is built from 15 residues. Per germline, CDR1 SGDLS and CDR2 YYNGEE. V was cut by 3 bases and J by 7 bases, with 17 bases left in between. Expressed TCRB transcripts were sequenced because the isolated RNA had all been reverse transcribed beforehand. Here immunoSEQ multiplex PCR was the method, and the copy in TCRdb shows in-frame clones only, minus some. The table has 430,000 or so clones, over 10% seen once. By way of CD45RO/CCR7/CD25/CD127/CD95/CD27, the CD4+ regulatory, stem cell-like memory, central memory and naive cells were sorted. Without exception, sorted populations had purity beyond 95%.

Sequenced input: naive CD4+ T cells from blood. This TCR was sampled from a woman under 30 in good health. V and J are TRBV9 and TRBJ2-1; tentatively, D is TRBD1 (5 bases). The CDR3: CASSEGRPLPNEQFF. As DNA, the CDR3 is TGTGCCAGCAGCGAGGGGCGACCCCTTCCAAATGAGCAGTTCTTC.